What follows describes a single T cell receptor beta chain. This record comes from a study of technical replicates of blood from a handful of donors. This table comes from immunoSEQ multiplex PCR, and its TCRdb copy is limited to in-frame clones, with some not included. This sample has roughly 67,000 clones, with 98% found just once. This CDR3 is 12 amino acids long. V was trimmed by 0 bases and J by 9 bases, leaving 6 bases between them. Germline V lookup: CDR1 LNHNV, CDR2 YYDKDF (reference sequence). The chain joins TRBV15 to TRBJ2-1; perhaps TRBD1 as D (5 bases). The sample was T cells isolated from PBMCs. This sequence originates from a human donor in good health. The CDR3 reads CATSREGREQFF. CDR3 sequence (DNA): TGTGCCACCAGCAGAGAGGGGCGTGAGCAGTTCTTC. Based on the CDR3 plus reference TRBV15 and TRBJ2-1, the full variable domain is DAMVIQNPRYQVTQFGKPVTLSCSQTLNHNVMYWYQQKSSQAPKLLFHYYDKDFNNEADTPDNFQSRRPNTSFCFLDIRSPGLGDTAMYLCATSREGREQFFGPGTRLTVL.